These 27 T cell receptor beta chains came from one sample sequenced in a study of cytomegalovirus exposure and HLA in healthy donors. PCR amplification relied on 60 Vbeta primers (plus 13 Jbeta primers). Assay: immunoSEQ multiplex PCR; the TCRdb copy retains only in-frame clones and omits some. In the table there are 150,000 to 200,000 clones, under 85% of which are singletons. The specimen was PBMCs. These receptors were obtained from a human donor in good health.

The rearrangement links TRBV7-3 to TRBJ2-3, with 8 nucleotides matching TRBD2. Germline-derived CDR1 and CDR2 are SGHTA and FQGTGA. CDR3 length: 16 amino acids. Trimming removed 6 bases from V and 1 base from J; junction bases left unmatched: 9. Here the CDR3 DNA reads TGTGCCAGCAGGCCACAGGGTAGCGGGGGCACAGATACGCAGTATTTT. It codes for CASRPQGSGGTDTQYF.

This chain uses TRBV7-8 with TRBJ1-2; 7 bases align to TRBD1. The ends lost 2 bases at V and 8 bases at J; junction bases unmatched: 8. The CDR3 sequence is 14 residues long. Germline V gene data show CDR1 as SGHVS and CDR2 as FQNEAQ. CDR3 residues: CASSLTTGAQGYTF. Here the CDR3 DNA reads TGTGCCAGCAGCTTAACAACAGGGGCGCAAGGCTACACCTTC.

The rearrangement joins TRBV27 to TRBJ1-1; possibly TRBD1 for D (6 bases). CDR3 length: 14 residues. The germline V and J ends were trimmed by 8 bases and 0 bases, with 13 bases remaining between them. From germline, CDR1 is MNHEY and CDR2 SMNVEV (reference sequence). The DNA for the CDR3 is TGTGCCAGCCGGGGGGGGGCACTGAACACTGAAGCTTTCTTT. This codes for CASRGGALNTEAFF.

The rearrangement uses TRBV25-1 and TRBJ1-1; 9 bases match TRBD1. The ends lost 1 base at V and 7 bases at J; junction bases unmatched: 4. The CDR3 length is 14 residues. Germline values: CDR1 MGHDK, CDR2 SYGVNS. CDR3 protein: CASSELGQGGEAFF. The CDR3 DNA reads TGTGCCAGCAGTGAATTGGGACAGGGCGGTGAAGCTTTCTTT.

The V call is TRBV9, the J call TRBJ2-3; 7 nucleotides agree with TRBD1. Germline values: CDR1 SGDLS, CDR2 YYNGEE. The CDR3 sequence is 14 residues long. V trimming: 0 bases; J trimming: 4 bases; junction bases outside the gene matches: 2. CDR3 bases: TGTGCCAGCAGCGTAGGCCAGGGGGCAGATACGCAGTATTTT. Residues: CASSVGQGADTQYF.

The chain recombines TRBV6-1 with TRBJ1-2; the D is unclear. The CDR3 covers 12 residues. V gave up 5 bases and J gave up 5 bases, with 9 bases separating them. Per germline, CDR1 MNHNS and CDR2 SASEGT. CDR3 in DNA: TGTGCCAGCAGTCCGACGAGGTATGGCTACACCTTC. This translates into CASSPTRYGYTF.

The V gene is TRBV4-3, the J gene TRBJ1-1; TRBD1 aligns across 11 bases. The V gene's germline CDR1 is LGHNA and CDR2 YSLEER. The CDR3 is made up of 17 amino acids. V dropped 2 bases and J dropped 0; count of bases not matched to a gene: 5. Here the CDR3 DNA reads TGCGCCAGCAGCCAAAGGGACAGGGGGGAACTGAACACTGAAGCTTTCTTT. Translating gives CASSQRDRGELNTEAFF.

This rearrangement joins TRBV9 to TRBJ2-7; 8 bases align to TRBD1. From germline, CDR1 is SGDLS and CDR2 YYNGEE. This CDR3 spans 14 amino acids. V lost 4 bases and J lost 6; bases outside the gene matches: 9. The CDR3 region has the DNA TGTGCCAGCAGCTCCGGGACAGGCACAAGCGAGCAGTACTTC. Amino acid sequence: CASSSGTGTSEQYF. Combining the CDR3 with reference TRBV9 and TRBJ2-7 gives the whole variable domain DSGVTQTPKHLITATGQRVTLRCSPRSGDLSVYWYQQSLDQGLQFLIQYYNGEERAKGNILERFSAQQFPDLHSELNLSSLELGDSALYFCASSSGTGTSEQYFGPGTRLTVT.

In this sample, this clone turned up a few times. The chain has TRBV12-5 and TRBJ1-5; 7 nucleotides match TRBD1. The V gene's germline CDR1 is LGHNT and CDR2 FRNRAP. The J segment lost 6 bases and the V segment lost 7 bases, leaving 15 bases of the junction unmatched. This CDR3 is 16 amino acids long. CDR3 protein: CASATRPGQNIQPQHF. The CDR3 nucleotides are TGTGCTAGTGCCACTCGTCCGGGACAGAATATTCAGCCCCAGCATTTT.

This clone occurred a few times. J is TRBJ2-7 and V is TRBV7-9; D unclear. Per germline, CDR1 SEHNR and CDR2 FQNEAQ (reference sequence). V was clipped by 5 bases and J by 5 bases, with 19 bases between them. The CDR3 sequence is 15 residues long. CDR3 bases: TGTGCCAGCAGCCCCCCGCCGAGGATCGGCAACGAGCAGTACTTC. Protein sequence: CASSPPPRIGNEQYF.

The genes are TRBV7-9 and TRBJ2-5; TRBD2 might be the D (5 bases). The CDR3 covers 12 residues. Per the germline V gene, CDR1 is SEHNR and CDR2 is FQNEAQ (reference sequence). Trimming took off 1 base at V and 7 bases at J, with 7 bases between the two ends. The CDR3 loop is CASSLERGTQYF. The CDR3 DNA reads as TGTGCCAGCAGCTTAGAACGGGGGACCCAGTACTTC.

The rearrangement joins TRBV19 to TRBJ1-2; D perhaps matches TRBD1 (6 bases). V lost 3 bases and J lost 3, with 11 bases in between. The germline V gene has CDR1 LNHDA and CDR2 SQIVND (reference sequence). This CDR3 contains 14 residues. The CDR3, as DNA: TGTGCCAGTAGTATCACAGGGCAGGACTATGGCTACACCTTC. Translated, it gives CASSITGQDYGYTF.

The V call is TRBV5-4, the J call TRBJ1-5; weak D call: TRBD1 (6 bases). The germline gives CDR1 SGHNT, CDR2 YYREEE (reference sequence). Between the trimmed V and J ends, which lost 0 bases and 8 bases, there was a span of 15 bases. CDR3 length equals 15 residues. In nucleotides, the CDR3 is TGTGCCAGCAGCTTGGGCGGGGGGCGCGATGAGCCCCAGCATTTT. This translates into CASSLGGGRDEPQHF.

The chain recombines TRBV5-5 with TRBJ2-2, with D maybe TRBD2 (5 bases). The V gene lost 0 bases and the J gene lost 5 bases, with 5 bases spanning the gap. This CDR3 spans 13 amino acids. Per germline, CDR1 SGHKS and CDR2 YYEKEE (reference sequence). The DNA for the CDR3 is TGTGCCAGCAGCTTGGGCGGGACCGGGGAGCTGTTTTTT. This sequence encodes CASSLGGTGELFF.

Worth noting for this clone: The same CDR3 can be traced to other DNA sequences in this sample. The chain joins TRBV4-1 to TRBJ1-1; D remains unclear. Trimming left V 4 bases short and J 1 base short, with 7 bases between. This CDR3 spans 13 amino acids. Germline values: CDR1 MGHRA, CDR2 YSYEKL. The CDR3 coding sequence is TGCGCCAGCAGCCCCGCGGGGAACACTGAAGCTTTCTTT. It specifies CASSPAGNTEAFF.

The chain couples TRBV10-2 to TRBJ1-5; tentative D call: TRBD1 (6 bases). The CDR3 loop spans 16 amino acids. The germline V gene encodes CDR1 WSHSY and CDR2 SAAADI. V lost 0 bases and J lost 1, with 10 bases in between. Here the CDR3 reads CASSESKGGSNQPQHF. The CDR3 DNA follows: TGCGCCAGCAGTGAGTCGAAAGGGGGAAGCAATCAGCCCCAGCATTTT.

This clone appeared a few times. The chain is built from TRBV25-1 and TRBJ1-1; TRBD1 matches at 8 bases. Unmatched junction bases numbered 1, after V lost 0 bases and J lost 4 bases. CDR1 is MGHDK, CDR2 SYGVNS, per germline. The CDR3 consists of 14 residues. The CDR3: CASSEYTGGTEAFF. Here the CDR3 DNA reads TGTGCCAGCAGTGAATATACAGGGGGCACTGAAGCTTTCTTT. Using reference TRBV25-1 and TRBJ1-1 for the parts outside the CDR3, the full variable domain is EADIYQTPRYLVIGTGKKITLECSQTMGHDKMYWYQQDPGMELHLIHYSYGVNSTEKGDLSSESTVSRIRTEHFPLTLESARPSHTSQYLCASSEYTGGTEAFFGQGTRLTVV.

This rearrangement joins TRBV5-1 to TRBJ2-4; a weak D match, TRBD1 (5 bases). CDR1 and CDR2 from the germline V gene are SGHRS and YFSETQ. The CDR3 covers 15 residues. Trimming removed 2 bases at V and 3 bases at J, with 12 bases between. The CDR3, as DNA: TGCGCCAGCAGCTTTGGTATCCAGGGCAAAAACATTCAGTACTTC. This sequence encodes CASSFGIQGKNIQYF.

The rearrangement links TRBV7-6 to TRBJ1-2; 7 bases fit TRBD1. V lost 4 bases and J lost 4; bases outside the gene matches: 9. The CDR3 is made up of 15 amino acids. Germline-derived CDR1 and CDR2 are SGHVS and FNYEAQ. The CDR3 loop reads CASSSEQGIGYGYTF. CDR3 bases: TGTGCCAGCAGCTCGGAACAGGGGATCGGCTATGGCTACACCTTC.

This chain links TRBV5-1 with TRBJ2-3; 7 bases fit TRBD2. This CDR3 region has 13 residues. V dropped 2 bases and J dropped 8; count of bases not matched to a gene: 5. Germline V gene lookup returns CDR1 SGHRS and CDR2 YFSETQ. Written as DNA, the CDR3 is TGCGCCAGCAGCTTTGCGGGGGAGGCTACGCAGTATTTT. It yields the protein CASSFAGEATQYF. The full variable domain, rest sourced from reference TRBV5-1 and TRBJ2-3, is KAGVTQTPRYLIKTRGQQVTLSCSPISGHRSVSWYQQTPGQGLQFLFEYFSETQRNKGNFPGRFSGRQFSNSRSEMNVSTLELGDSALYLCASSFAGEATQYFGPGTRLTVL.

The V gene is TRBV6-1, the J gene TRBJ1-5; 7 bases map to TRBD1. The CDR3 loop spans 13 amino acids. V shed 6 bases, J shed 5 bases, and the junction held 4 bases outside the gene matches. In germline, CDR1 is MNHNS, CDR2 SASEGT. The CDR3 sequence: CASRPQGDQPQHF. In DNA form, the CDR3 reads TGTGCCAGCAGACCCCAGGGGGATCAGCCCCAGCATTTT.

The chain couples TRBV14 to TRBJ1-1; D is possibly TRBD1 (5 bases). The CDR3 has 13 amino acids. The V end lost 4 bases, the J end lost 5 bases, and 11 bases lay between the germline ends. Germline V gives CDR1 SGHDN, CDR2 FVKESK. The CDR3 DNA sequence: TGTGCCAGCAGCCCCAGTCGGGGGACTGAAGCTTTCTTT. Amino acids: CASSPSRGTEAFF.

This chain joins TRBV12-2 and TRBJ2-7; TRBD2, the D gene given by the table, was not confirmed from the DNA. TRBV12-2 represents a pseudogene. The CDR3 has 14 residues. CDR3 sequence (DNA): TGTGCAAGTCGCTTCCCTGTCGGCTCCTACGAGCAGTACTTC. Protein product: CASRFPVGSYEQYF.

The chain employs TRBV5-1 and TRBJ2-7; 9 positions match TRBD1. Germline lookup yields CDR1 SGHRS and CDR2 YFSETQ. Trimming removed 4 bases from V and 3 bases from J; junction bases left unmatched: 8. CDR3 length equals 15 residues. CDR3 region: CASSISDRGSYEQYF. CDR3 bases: TGCGCCAGCAGCATCTCGGACAGGGGAAGCTACGAGCAGTACTTC.

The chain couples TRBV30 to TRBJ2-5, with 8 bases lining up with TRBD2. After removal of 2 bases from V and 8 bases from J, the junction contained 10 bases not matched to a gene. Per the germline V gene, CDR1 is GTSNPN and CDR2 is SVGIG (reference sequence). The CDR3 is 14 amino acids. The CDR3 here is CAWSPGSGARTQYF. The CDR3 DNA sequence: TGTGCCTGGAGTCCTGGTAGCGGGGCCCGCACCCAGTACTTC.

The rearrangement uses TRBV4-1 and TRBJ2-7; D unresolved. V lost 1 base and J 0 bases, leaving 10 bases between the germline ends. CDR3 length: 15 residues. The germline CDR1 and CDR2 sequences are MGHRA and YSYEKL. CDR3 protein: CASSQGGLSSYEQYF. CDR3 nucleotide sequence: TGCGCCAGCAGCCAAGGAGGTTTAAGCTCCTACGAGCAGTACTTC.

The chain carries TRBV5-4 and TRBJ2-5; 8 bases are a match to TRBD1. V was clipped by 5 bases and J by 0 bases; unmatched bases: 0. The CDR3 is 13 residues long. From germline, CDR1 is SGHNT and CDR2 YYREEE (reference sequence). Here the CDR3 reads CASRDRDQETQYF. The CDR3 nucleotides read TGTGCCAGCAGGGACAGGGACCAAGAGACCCAGTACTTC.